Sequencing of this T cell receptor (beta chain) was carried out in a study of T cell repertoires and HLA-DP antigens. Study-level information: Alloreactive CD4+ T cells targeted HLA-DP on transduced HeLa. One stimulator alloantigen differed from self by one groove amino acid; the other by ten. Study-level points and caveats: Against one allele, clones undetected before culture averaged 36.3%; against the other, 50% to 65%.

Average purity of the negatively selected CD4+ T cells was just over 95%. A word on this clone: Its antigen remains unidentified.

Produced via immunoSEQ multiplex PCR; TCRdb's table is partial and in-frame only. The sample holds about 73,000 clones, 80% seen once. This CDR3 contains 16 residues. Germline CDR1 is SEHNR and CDR2 is FQNEAQ (reference sequence). V dropped 5 bases and J dropped 0 bases, with 14 bases sitting between them. V is TRBV7-9 and J is TRBJ1-3; D unresolved. The sequencing sample was made of CD4+ T cells from PBMCs. The receptor's source is a man aged 60-69 years in good health and CMV-seronegative. The CDR3, as DNA: TGTGCCAGCAGCCCCGGACGCCCGAGCTCTGGAAACACCATATATTTT. This gives the protein CASSPGRPSSGNTIYF.